This TCR beta chain originates from a study of a mutant IDH1 vaccine in newly diagnosed glioma. Turning to the study itself: Patients came in for eight vaccinations, in weeks 1, 3, 5, 7, 11, 15, 19 and 23. It was radiotherapy, temozolomide, or both that patients received previously, with most receiving both.

The germline CDR1 and CDR2 sequences are MNHNS and SASEGT. The CDR3 covers 17 residues. The V gene end was trimmed by 2 bases and the J gene end by 1 base; junction bases not matched to a gene: 7. In regard to this clone: Antigen: not known.

Time point meaning: week 11, during vaccination. The investigators gave 300 ug of mutant IDH1 20-mer peptide in each vaccine dose, together with topical imiquimod. The study enrolled donors with new WHO grade 3 or 4 IDH1-mutant, ATRX-lost astrocytomas. The data were produced by immunoSEQ multiplex PCR, yet TCRdb's version contains in-frame clones alone and is incomplete. The sample includes around 60,000 clones, 70% to 85% of them seen just once. This material consisted of PBMCs, taken from a glioma patient whose treatment included an IDH1 peptide vaccine. The genes are TRBV6-1 and TRBJ2-5; 10 nucleotides line up with TRBD1. The TCR sequence derives from a woman aged 50 to 60 with glioma. CDR3 amino acids: CASSESGGTGVQETQYF. The DNA for the CDR3 is TGTGCCAGCAGTGAAAGTGGGGGGACAGGGGTCCAAGAGACCCAGTACTTC.